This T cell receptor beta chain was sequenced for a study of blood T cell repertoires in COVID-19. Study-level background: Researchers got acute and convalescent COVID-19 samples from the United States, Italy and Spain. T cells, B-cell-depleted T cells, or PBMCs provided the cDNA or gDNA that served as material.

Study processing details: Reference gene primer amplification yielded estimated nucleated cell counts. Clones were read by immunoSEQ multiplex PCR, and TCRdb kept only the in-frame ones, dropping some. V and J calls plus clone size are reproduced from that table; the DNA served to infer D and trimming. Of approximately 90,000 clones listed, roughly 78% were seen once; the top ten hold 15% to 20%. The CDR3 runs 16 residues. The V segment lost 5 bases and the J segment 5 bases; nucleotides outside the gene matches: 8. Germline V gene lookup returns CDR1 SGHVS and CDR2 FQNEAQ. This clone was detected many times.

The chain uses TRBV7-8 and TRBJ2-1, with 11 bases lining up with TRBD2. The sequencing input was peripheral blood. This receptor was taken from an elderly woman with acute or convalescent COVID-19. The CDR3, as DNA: TGTGCCAGCAGCAGAGAAGGACTAGCGGGTCACAATGAGCAGTTCTTC. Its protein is CASSREGLAGHNEQFF. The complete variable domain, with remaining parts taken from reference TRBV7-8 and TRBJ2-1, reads GAGVSQSPRYKVAKRGQDVALRCDPISGHVSLFWYQQALGQGPEFLTYFQNEAQLDKSGLPSDRFFAERPEGSVSTLKIQRTQQEDSAVYLCASSREGLAGHNEQFFGPGTRLTVL.